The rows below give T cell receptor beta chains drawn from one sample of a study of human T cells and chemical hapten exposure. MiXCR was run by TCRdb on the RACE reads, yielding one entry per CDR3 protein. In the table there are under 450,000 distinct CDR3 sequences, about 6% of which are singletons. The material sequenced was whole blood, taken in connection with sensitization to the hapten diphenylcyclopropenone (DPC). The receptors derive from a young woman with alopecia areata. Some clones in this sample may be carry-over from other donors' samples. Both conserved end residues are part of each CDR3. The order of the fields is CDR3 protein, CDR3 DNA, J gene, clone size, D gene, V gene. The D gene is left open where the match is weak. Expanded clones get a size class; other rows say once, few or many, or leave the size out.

CDR3aa: CASSHGAAYNEQFF; CDR3nt: TGCGCCAGCAGCCACGGGGCTGCATACAATGAGCAGTTCTTC; j_gene: TRBJ2-1; abundance: many; d_gene: -; v_gene: TRBV4-3
CDR3aa: CASSHRGQGEAFF; CDR3nt: TGTGCCAGCAGTCACAGGGGGCAGGGTGAAGCTTTCTTT; j_gene: TRBJ1-1; abundance: few; d_gene: TRBD1; v_gene: TRBV6-2/TRBV6-3
CDR3aa: CASRSQGVNTEAFF; CDR3nt: TGTGCCAGCAGAAGTCAGGGGGTGAACACTGAAGCTTTCTTT; j_gene: TRBJ1-1; abundance: -; d_gene: TRBD1; v_gene: TRBV12-3/TRBV12-4
CDR3aa: CASSSSWGGAEAFF; CDR3nt: TGTGCCAGCAGTTCTTCCTGGGGAGGAGCCGAAGCTTTCTTT; j_gene: TRBJ1-1; abundance: few; d_gene: -; v_gene: TRBV12-3/TRBV12-4
CDR3aa: CSVVRQTTNTEAFF; CDR3nt: TGCAGCGTTGTAAGGCAGACAACGAACACTGAAGCTTTCTTT; j_gene: TRBJ1-1; abundance: many; d_gene: -; v_gene: TRBV29-1
CDR3aa: CASSLSFSTLPYEQYF; CDR3nt: TGTGCCAGCAGTTTATCGTTCAGTACCCTTCCTTACGAGCAGTACTTC; j_gene: TRBJ2-7; abundance: -; d_gene: -; v_gene: TRBV27
CDR3aa: CASSYALFPSDKGGYTF; CDR3nt: TGTGCCAGCAGTTACGCCCTTTTCCCCTCGGACAAGGGAGGCTACACCTTC; j_gene: TRBJ1-2; abundance: -; d_gene: -; v_gene: TRBV6-5
CDR3aa: CASSFTNSNQPQHF; CDR3nt: TGTGCCAGCAGCTTCACTAATAGCAATCAGCCCCAGCATTTT; j_gene: TRBJ1-5; abundance: many; d_gene: -; v_gene: TRBV7-2
CDR3aa: CASWGHYGYTF; CDR3nt: TGTGCCAGCTGGGGCCACTATGGCTACACCTTC; j_gene: TRBJ1-2; abundance: -; d_gene: -; v_gene: TRBV2
CDR3aa: CASSQDQNRGHEQYF; CDR3nt: TGTGCCAGCAGCCAAGATCAAAACAGGGGCCACGAGCAGTACTTC; j_gene: TRBJ2-7; abundance: -; d_gene: TRBD1; v_gene: TRBV3-1
CDR3aa: CASSLQGADSPLHF; CDR3nt: TGTGCCAGCAGCTTACAGGGGGCAGACTCACCCCTCCACTTT; j_gene: TRBJ1-6; abundance: many; d_gene: TRBD1; v_gene: TRBV7-3
CDR3aa: CASTWTGRSNQPQHF; CDR3nt: TGTGCCAGCACATGGACAGGGAGAAGCAATCAGCCCCAGCATTTT; j_gene: TRBJ1-5; abundance: many; d_gene: TRBD1; v_gene: TRBV2
CDR3aa: CASIRGAGSYGYTF; CDR3nt: TGTGCCAGCATCCGAGGAGCAGGGAGCTATGGCTACACCTTC; j_gene: TRBJ1-2; abundance: -; d_gene: -; v_gene: TRBV6-2/TRBV6-3
CDR3aa: CASSFSLQGTDTQYF; CDR3nt: TGTGCCAGCAGCTTTTCACTACAGGGAACAGATACGCAGTATTTT; j_gene: TRBJ2-3; abundance: many; d_gene: -; v_gene: TRBV7-9
CDR3aa: CASSLGQGNNEKLFF; CDR3nt: TGTGCCAGCAGCTTGGGGCAGGGTAACAATGAAAAACTGTTTTTT; j_gene: TRBJ1-4; abundance: -; d_gene: -; v_gene: TRBV7-9
CDR3aa: CAISLTGGTDTQYF; CDR3nt: TGTGCCATCAGTCTGACAGGGGGGACAGATACGCAGTATTTT; j_gene: TRBJ2-3; abundance: few; d_gene: TRBD1; v_gene: TRBV10-3
CDR3aa: CASSLVASGGYTGELFF; CDR3nt: TGTGCCAGCAGCTTAGTCGCTAGCGGGGGCTACACCGGGGAGCTGTTTTTT; j_gene: TRBJ2-2; abundance: few; d_gene: TRBD2; v_gene: TRBV11-2
CDR3aa: CSVGDAKVQYQETQYF; CDR3nt: TGCAGCGTTGGGGACGCCAAAGTGCAGTACCAAGAGACCCAGTACTTC; j_gene: TRBJ2-5; abundance: few; d_gene: -; v_gene: TRBV29-1
CDR3aa: CASTRTGQETQYF; CDR3nt: TGTGCCAGCACCCGGACAGGCCAAGAGACCCAGTACTTC; j_gene: TRBJ2-5; abundance: few; d_gene: TRBD1; v_gene: TRBV6-5
CDR3aa: CASSKQETQYF; CDR3nt: TGTGCCAGCAGCAAACAAGAGACCCAGTACTTC; j_gene: TRBJ2-5; abundance: few; d_gene: -; v_gene: TRBV6-6
CDR3aa: CASSDRVSQGSGYTF; CDR3nt: TGTGCCAGCAGTGACAGGGTGTCTCAGGGGAGTGGCTACACCTTC; j_gene: TRBJ1-2; abundance: few; d_gene: -; v_gene: TRBV2
CDR3aa: CASSIIGRYTEAFF; CDR3nt: TGTGCCAGTAGTATTATAGGAAGGTACACTGAAGCTTTCTTT; j_gene: TRBJ1-1; abundance: -; d_gene: -; v_gene: TRBV19
CDR3aa: CASSQDHGRRLEAFF; CDR3nt: TGCGCCAGCAGCCAAGATCACGGACGGCGACTTGAAGCTTTCTTT; j_gene: TRBJ1-1; abundance: -; d_gene: -; v_gene: TRBV4-3
CDR3aa: CASSFREVSYEQYF; CDR3nt: TGTGCCAGCAGTTTCAGGGAGGTTTCCTACGAGCAGTACTTC; j_gene: TRBJ2-7; abundance: many; d_gene: -; v_gene: TRBV12-3/TRBV12-4
CDR3aa: CASSFYDSPLHF; CDR3nt: TGTGCCAGCAGTTTCTATGATTCACCCCTCCACTTT; j_gene: TRBJ1-6; abundance: many; d_gene: -; v_gene: TRBV27
CDR3aa: CASSVGDVNSPLHF; CDR3nt: TGTGCCAGCAGCGTAGGGGACGTCAATTCACCCCTCCACTTT; j_gene: TRBJ1-6; abundance: few; d_gene: -; v_gene: TRBV9
CDR3aa: CASSIVPDSPLHF; CDR3nt: TGTGCCAGTAGTATAGTCCCAGATTCACCCCTCCACTTT; j_gene: TRBJ1-6; abundance: many; d_gene: -; v_gene: TRBV19
CDR3aa: CASSLVSSYNEQFF; CDR3nt: TGTGCCAGCAGCTTAGTCTCTAGCTACAATGAGCAGTTCTTC; j_gene: TRBJ2-1; abundance: many; d_gene: -; v_gene: TRBV7-2
CDR3aa: CASSLRRQQFF; CDR3nt: TGTGCCAGCAGCCTTAGAAGGCAGCAGTTCTTC; j_gene: TRBJ2-1; abundance: few; d_gene: -; v_gene: TRBV12-3/TRBV12-4
CDR3aa: CASRSYGQVNTEAFF; CDR3nt: TGCGCCAGCAGATCGTACGGACAGGTGAACACTGAAGCTTTCTTT; j_gene: TRBJ1-1; abundance: many; d_gene: TRBD1; v_gene: TRBV5-1
CDR3aa: CASSPGTLTEATGELFF; CDR3nt: TGCGCCAGCAGCCCGGGAACCTTGACAGAGGCCACCGGGGAGCTGTTTTTT; j_gene: TRBJ2-2; abundance: many; d_gene: -; v_gene: TRBV5-1
CDR3aa: CASSSPGQTTNTGELFF; CDR3nt: TGTGCCAGCAGTTCTCCGGGACAGACAACAAACACCGGGGAGCTGTTTTTT; j_gene: TRBJ2-2; abundance: -; d_gene: TRBD1; v_gene: TRBV13
CDR3aa: CASSLAGGTYEQYF; CDR3nt: TGTGCCAGCAGTTTAGCGGGGGGGACCTACGAGCAGTACTTC; j_gene: TRBJ2-7; abundance: few; d_gene: TRBD2; v_gene: TRBV28
CDR3aa: CASSFEYSRDAPHF; CDR3nt: TGTGCCAGCAGCTTCGAGTACTCTAGGGACGCGCCCCACTTC; j_gene: TRBJ2-5; abundance: few; d_gene: -; v_gene: TRBV7-2
CDR3aa: CASSQERTGANYGYTF; CDR3nt: TGTGCCAGCAGCCAAGAGCGTACAGGAGCTAACTATGGCTACACCTTC; j_gene: TRBJ1-2; abundance: many; d_gene: -; v_gene: TRBV3-1
CDR3aa: CASSREGTEAFF; CDR3nt: TGTGCCAGCAGCCGAGAAGGCACTGAAGCTTTCTTT; j_gene: TRBJ1-1; abundance: many; d_gene: -; v_gene: TRBV3-1
CDR3aa: CSALQTGGDGYTF; CDR3nt: TGCAGCGCACTCCAGACAGGGGGCGATGGCTACACCTTC; j_gene: TRBJ1-2; abundance: few; d_gene: TRBD1; v_gene: TRBV29-1
CDR3aa: CASSLWTGDDQPQHF; CDR3nt: TGCGCCAGCAGCTTATGGACAGGGGATGATCAGCCCCAGCATTTT; j_gene: TRBJ1-5; abundance: many; d_gene: TRBD1; v_gene: TRBV5-1
CDR3aa: CASRSDGGNEKLFF; CDR3nt: TGTGCCAGCAGGTCGGACGGAGGGAATGAAAAACTGTTTTTT; j_gene: TRBJ1-4; abundance: many; d_gene: -; v_gene: TRBV6-5
CDR3aa: CASSATQKGNTIYF; CDR3nt: TGTGCCAGCAGCGCGACCCAAAAAGGAAACACCATATATTTT; j_gene: TRBJ1-3; abundance: many; d_gene: -; v_gene: TRBV9
CDR3aa: CAISAYNEQFF; CDR3nt: TGTGCCATTAGCGCATACAATGAGCAGTTCTTC; j_gene: TRBJ2-1; abundance: many; d_gene: -; v_gene: TRBV12-3/TRBV12-4
CDR3aa: CSARELTSGVHEDTQYF; CDR3nt: TGCAGTGCTAGAGAGCTAACTAGCGGGGTTCACGAGGATACGCAGTATTTT; j_gene: TRBJ2-3; abundance: few; d_gene: TRBD2; v_gene: TRBV20-1
CDR3aa: CASGPSDNSPLHF; CDR3nt: TGTGCTAGTGGTCCCTCAGATAATTCACCCCTCCACTTT; j_gene: TRBJ1-6; abundance: few; d_gene: -; v_gene: TRBV12-5
CDR3aa: CASSLRGARTGELFF; CDR3nt: TGTGCCAGCAGCCTGCGGGGGGCGCGCACCGGGGAGCTGTTTTTT; j_gene: TRBJ2-2; abundance: -; d_gene: TRBD2; v_gene: TRBV12-3/TRBV12-4
CDR3aa: CASSPPGRVDEKLFF; CDR3nt: TGCGCCAGCAGCCCCCCGGGCAGGGTGGATGAAAAACTGTTTTTT; j_gene: TRBJ1-4; abundance: few; d_gene: -; v_gene: TRBV4-1
CDR3aa: CASSLQAANQPQHF; CDR3nt: TGTGCCAGCAGCCTTCAGGCCGCGAATCAGCCCCAGCATTTT; j_gene: TRBJ1-5; abundance: many; d_gene: -; v_gene: TRBV12-3/TRBV12-4
CDR3aa: CASSLYDRVTDTQYF; CDR3nt: TGTGCCAGCAGCTTATACGATAGGGTCACAGATACGCAGTATTTT; j_gene: TRBJ2-3; abundance: many; d_gene: -; v_gene: TRBV11-1